This T cell receptor beta chain was obtained from a study of control samples from healthy donors and cancer patients. Using immunoSEQ multiplex PCR, the repertoire was profiled, and TCRdb retains in-frame clones only, with some absent. The sample lists 130,000 or so clones, around 92% seen once, with approximately 2.2% in the top ten. This sequence was found in a woman in her forties or fifties in good health. The sample taken for sequencing was blood.

The CDR3 DNA reads as TGTGCCAGCAGTTACTCGAGTGCAGGAACGTACGAGCAGTACTTC. Amino acids: CASSYSSAGTYEQYF. This sequence joins TRBV6-5 and TRBJ2-7; D is undetermined. The length of the CDR3 is 15 residues. The V and J ends lost 0 bases and 4 bases respectively, with 13 bases between them. Germline V gives CDR1 MNHEY, CDR2 SVGAGI.